The next 30 T cell receptor beta chains were all read from a single sample in a study of blood T cell repertoires in COVID-19. The protocol was immunoSEQ multiplex PCR, while the TCRdb copy is restricted to in-frame clones and leaves out a portion. The sample carries 79,000 or so clones, 80% to 90% recorded once. The sequencing input was peripheral blood. These TCRs come from a human donor in a cohort sampled during active COVID-19.

This chain links TRBV6-5 with TRBJ2-7, with 15 positions matching TRBD2. The junction had 6 bases not matched to a gene; V was cut back by 4 bases and J by 5 bases. The CDR3 loop spans 16 amino acids. Germline CDR1 MNHEY, CDR2 SVGAGI. CDR3 coding DNA: TGTGCCAGCAGTTTGGGACTAGCGGGAGGAGATGACGAGCAGTACTTC. Protein sequence: CASSLGLAGGDDEQYF.

The chain carries TRBV14 and TRBJ2-6, with D maybe TRBD2 (5 bases). CDR3 length equals 17 residues. Germline values: CDR1 SGHDN, CDR2 FVKESK. V was shortened by 4 bases and J by 2 bases, with 15 bases between the two germline ends. Here the CDR3 reads CASSPGIQIPGANVLTF. CDR3 sequence (DNA): TGTGCCAGCAGCCCCGGGATCCAAATCCCTGGGGCCAACGTCCTGACTTTC.

V usage is TRBV6-5 and J usage is TRBJ1-2; TRBD1 matches at 8 bases. J gave up 8 bases and V 3 bases, and 5 bases lay outside the gene matches. The germline V gene encodes CDR1 MNHEY and CDR2 SVGAGI. This CDR3 has 13 amino acids. CDR3 residues: CASSYNRGNGYTF. Here the CDR3 DNA reads TGTGCCAGCAGTTATAACAGGGGGAACGGCTACACCTTC.

The chain employs TRBV24-1 and TRBJ2-5, with 12 bases matching TRBD2. V was pared by 3 bases and J by 3 bases, with 7 bases of the junction left unmatched. Per germline, CDR1 KGHDR and CDR2 SFDVKD. The CDR3 totals 17 residues. CDR3 sequence (DNA): TGTGCCACCAGTGATCCCGGGACTAGCGGGTGGAAAGAGACCCAGTACTTC. It yields the protein CATSDPGTSGWKETQYF.

The chain uses TRBV27 and TRBJ1-5; unclear D gene. Looked up from germline, CDR1 is MNHEY and CDR2 is SMNVEV (reference sequence). The CDR3 extends over 15 amino acids. With 2 bases removed from V and 0 bases from J, the gap between germline ends came to 8 bases. The CDR3 spells CASSLISNSNQPQHF. The DNA for the CDR3 is TGTGCCAGCAGTTTAATCAGTAATAGCAATCAGCCCCAGCATTTT.

The rearrangement uses TRBV4-1 and TRBJ2-7, with D possibly TRBD2 on 6 matching bases. Germline values: CDR1 MGHRA, CDR2 YSYEKL. This CDR3 has 18 amino acids. Trimming removed 8 bases from V and 2 bases from J, with 28 bases in between. The CDR3 loop is CASGFVWTGIGRTYEQYF. The CDR3 nucleotides are TGCGCCAGCGGGTTTGTGTGGACGGGGATTGGGAGGACCTACGAGCAGTACTTC.

V and J are TRBV5-8 and TRBJ1-5; 9 bases line up with TRBD1. This CDR3 spans 16 amino acids. Per germline, CDR1 SGHTS and CDR2 YDEGEE. The J segment lost 5 bases and the V segment lost 4 bases, leaving 10 bases of the junction unmatched. Here the CDR3 reads CASSAPDRGFDQPQHF. The CDR3 region has the DNA TGTGCCAGCAGCGCTCCGGACAGGGGTTTTGATCAGCCCCAGCATTTT.

CDR3 nucleotide sequence: TGCAGCGTTGAGGGGGCAGAAACTAATGAAAAACTGTTTTTT. It is translated as CSVEGAETNEKLFF. The V gene is TRBV29-1, the J gene TRBJ1-4; tentative D call: TRBD1 (6 bases). Germline V CDR1 and CDR2: SQVTM, ANQGSEA. The CDR3 length is 14 residues. V lost 3 bases and J lost 1, with 9 bases in between.

This rearrangement joins TRBV19 to TRBJ2-7, with 9 bases aligning to TRBD1. This CDR3 spans 14 amino acids. J lost 4 bases, V lost 4 bases, and 5 bases had no gene match. The germline gives CDR1 LNHDA, CDR2 SQIVND (reference sequence). This CDR3 is CASSRGQGAYEQYF. The CDR3 DNA sequence: TGTGCCAGTAGTAGGGGACAGGGAGCTTACGAGCAGTACTTC.

J is TRBJ2-2 and V is TRBV28; 12 nucleotides line up with TRBD2. The length of the CDR3 is 14 residues. Germline loops: CDR1 MDHEN, CDR2 SYDVKM. V shed 10 bases and J 6 bases; nucleotides not matched to a gene: 6. Written as DNA, the CDR3 is TGTGCCACCGGACTAGCGGGATGGGCCGGGGAGCTGTTTTTT. Its translation: CATGLAGWAGELFF.

In this sample, this clone turned up once. The CDR3 DNA reads as TGTGCCAGCAAGGGGTCAGGGGTCGGAGAAAAACTGTTTTTT. Its protein is CASKGSGVGEKLFF. The V gene is TRBV6-5, the J gene TRBJ1-4, with D possibly TRBD1 on 6 matching bases. Trimming took 7 bases from V and 8 from J, leaving 17 bases between them. This CDR3 contains 14 residues. Germline loops: CDR1 MNHEY, CDR2 SVGAGI.

V and J are TRBV28 and TRBJ2-7; TRBD2 is a possible D gene (6 bases). V was clipped by 8 bases and J by 7 bases, with 18 bases between them. Looked up from germline, CDR1 is MDHEN and CDR2 is SYDVKM. CDR3 length: 13 amino acids. The CDR3 coding sequence is TGTGCCAGCGGGAGCGGTTTCGGAGGGGAGCAGTACTTC. This sequence encodes CASGSGFGGEQYF.

The chain combines TRBV6-5 with TRBJ2-7; the match to TRBD1 covers 10 bases. Germline values: CDR1 MNHEY, CDR2 SVGAGI. Losses at the gene ends were 6 bases for V and 4 bases for J; bases not matched to a gene: 3. CDR3 size: 13 residues. The CDR3, as DNA: TGTGCCAGCAGCCGGGACAGGGGATACGAGCAGTACTTC. Its protein is CASSRDRGYEQYF.

By its share, this clone is medium-sized. The CDR3 sequence is CASSLGDITGELFF. CDR3 nucleotides: TGTGCCAGCAGCTTGGGGGACATCACCGGGGAGCTGTTTTTT. The chain uses TRBV5-5 and TRBJ2-2, with D tentatively TRBD1 (6 bases). This CDR3 has 14 residues. Germline CDR1 reads SGHKS; CDR2 reads YYEKEE (reference sequence). Between the trimmed V and J ends, which lost 0 bases and 4 bases, there was a span of 7 bases.

V usage is TRBV6-5 and J usage is TRBJ2-1; tentatively, D is TRBD2 (6 bases). The germline V gene encodes CDR1 MNHEY and CDR2 SVGAGI. The CDR3 has 16 amino acids. Trimming took 2 bases from V and 0 from J, leaving 11 bases between them. In DNA, the CDR3 is TGTGCCAGCAGTTACCTCCGGGGGAGCTCCTACAATGAGCAGTTCTTC. Protein product: CASSYLRGSSYNEQFF.

The chain joins TRBV6-6 to TRBJ1-2; D uncertain. This CDR3 has 13 residues. Looked up from germline, CDR1 is MNHNY and CDR2 is SVGAGI (reference sequence). The V end was cut by 7 bases, the J end by 3 bases, with 12 bases between. The CDR3 DNA follows: TGTGCCAGCATCCCGGGAGTAGACTATGGCTACACCTTC. It codes for CASIPGVDYGYTF.

Only one count was recorded for this clone. The J gene is TRBJ2-7, the V gene TRBV5-6; D remains unclear. Germline CDR1 reads SGHDT; CDR2 reads YYEEEE. The CDR3 contains 11 residues. Deletions cut 1 base from V and 5 bases from J, with 4 bases between. The DNA for the CDR3 is TGTGCCAGCAGCTTGATAGACGAGCAGTACTTC. Its translation: CASSLIDEQYF.

The J gene is TRBJ2-7, the V gene TRBV27; 7 positions agree with TRBD2. V dropped 6 bases and J dropped 4; count of bases not matched to a gene: 6. Germline V lookup: CDR1 MNHEY, CDR2 SMNVEV (reference sequence). The CDR3 loop spans 13 amino acids. CDR3 bases: TGTGCCAGCAGCCGACCGGGGGGTTACGAGCAGTACTTC. This gives the protein CASSRPGGYEQYF.

This clone was detected only once. The chain combines TRBV10-2 with TRBJ2-1, with TRBD2 matching over 14 bases. In germline, CDR1 is WSHSY, CDR2 SAAADI. This CDR3 comprises 15 residues. Unmatched junction bases numbered 6, after V lost 5 bases and J lost 9 bases. CDR3 sequence reads: CASSTGTSGSGEQFF. The CDR3 region has the DNA TGCGCCAGCAGTACCGGGACTAGCGGGAGCGGTGAGCAGTTCTTC.

The V call is TRBV27, the J call TRBJ1-4; 8 positions agree with TRBD1. Trimming at V came to 2 bases and at J to 5 bases, leaving 4 bases not matched to a gene. This CDR3 spans 15 amino acids. CDR1 is MNHEY, CDR2 SMNVEV, per germline (reference sequence). The CDR3 DNA follows: TGTGCCAGCAGTTTACAGACAGGGGTAAATGAAAAACTGTTTTTT. This translates into CASSLQTGVNEKLFF.

The chain is built from TRBV21-1 and TRBJ2-3; TRBD2 was called by the table and not checked on the DNA. TRBV21-1 is described as a pseudogene. The CDR3 is 15 residues long. In nucleotides, the CDR3 is TGTGCCAACACTCGGGACGGGACTAGCACAGATACGCAGTATTTT. It specifies CANTRDGTSTDTQYF.

The rearrangement joins TRBV4-1 to TRBJ2-1, with D tentatively TRBD1 (5 bases). Trimming stripped 0 bases from V and 1 base from J, with 16 bases between. The CDR3 has 18 residues. CDR1 is MGHRA, CDR2 YSYEKL, per germline. DNA of the CDR3: TGCGCCAGCAGCCAAGATCTGTGGCAGGGAAATTCCTACAATGAGCAGTTCTTC. Its protein product is CASSQDLWQGNSYNEQFF.

CDR3 nucleotide sequence: TGTGCCAGCAGTTACTCGAGAGGGGGCGCGGGTGGCTACACCTTC. It is translated as CASSYSRGGAGGYTF. The gene calls are TRBV6-5 and TRBJ1-2; 7 bases align to TRBD1. The germline V gene has CDR1 MNHEY and CDR2 SVGAGI. The trim removed 0 bases at V and 7 bases at J, leaving 8 bases unmatched. The CDR3 covers 15 residues.

The chain is built from TRBV29-1 and TRBJ1-1; no clear D. Germline V gives CDR1 SQVTM, CDR2 ANQGSEA. This CDR3 spans 12 amino acids. Trimming cost V 4 bases and J 1 base, with 7 bases left between them. The CDR3 bases are TGCAGCGTTGTTTGGAGGAACACTGAAGCTTTCTTT. It yields the protein CSVVWRNTEAFF.

This clone was seen once. This chain connects TRBV6-1 to TRBJ1-1; D not resolved. The germline CDR1 and CDR2 sequences are MNHNS and SASEGT. The length of the CDR3 is 13 residues. V shed 2 bases and J shed 1 base, with 5 bases lying between them. CDR3 region: CASSETWNTEAFF. CDR3 DNA: TGTGCCAGCAGTGAAACTTGGAACACTGAAGCTTTCTTT.

This chain connects TRBV24-1 to TRBJ2-1; maybe TRBD2 (6 bases). CDR1 and CDR2 from the germline V gene are KGHDR and SFDVKD. This CDR3 is 15 amino acids long. The V end lost 2 bases, the J end lost 8 bases, and 15 bases lay between the germline ends. The CDR3 DNA is TGTGCCACCAGTGATTCTAGCGATATGTCCCATGAGCAGTTCTTC. It is translated as CATSDSSDMSHEQFF.

The chain carries TRBV10-3 and TRBJ1-2; D gene uncertain. The V gene's germline CDR1 is ENHRY and CDR2 SYGVKD. V shed 3 bases and J shed 2 bases, with 7 bases lying between them. The CDR3 is 13 residues long. The CDR3 region has the DNA TGTGCCATCAGTGAAAACACCAACTATGGCTACACCTTC. Its translation is CAISENTNYGYTF.

V and J are TRBV19 and TRBJ1-5, with D uncertain. The V gene lost 3 bases and the J gene lost 3 bases, with 12 bases spanning the gap. The CDR3 length is 15 residues. Germline CDR1 reads LNHDA; CDR2 reads SQIVND (reference sequence). The CDR3 coding sequence is TGTGCCAGTAGTATCTTAGCACCTTTCAATCAGCCCCAGCATTTT. As protein: CASSILAPFNQPQHF.

For the CDR3, the DNA is TGTGCCAGCAGGGATGACAGCTACGAGCAGTACTTC. It translates to CASRDDSYEQYF. The chain employs TRBV2 and TRBJ2-7; D might be TRBD1 (5 bases). The CDR3 covers 12 residues. Trimming pared 6 bases from V and 3 bases from J, leaving 9 bases between. Germline CDR1 and CDR2: SNHLY and FYNNEI.

J is TRBJ2-1 and V is TRBV28; possible D gene TRBD2, 7 bases. Trimming pared 7 bases from V and 8 bases from J, leaving 27 bases between. This CDR3 spans 17 amino acids. The germline gives CDR1 MDHEN, CDR2 SYDVKM. The CDR3: CASTQTRGAIGNYEQFF. The CDR3 nucleotides are TGTGCCAGCACCCAGACCCGGGGGGCGATTGGAAATTATGAGCAGTTCTTC.